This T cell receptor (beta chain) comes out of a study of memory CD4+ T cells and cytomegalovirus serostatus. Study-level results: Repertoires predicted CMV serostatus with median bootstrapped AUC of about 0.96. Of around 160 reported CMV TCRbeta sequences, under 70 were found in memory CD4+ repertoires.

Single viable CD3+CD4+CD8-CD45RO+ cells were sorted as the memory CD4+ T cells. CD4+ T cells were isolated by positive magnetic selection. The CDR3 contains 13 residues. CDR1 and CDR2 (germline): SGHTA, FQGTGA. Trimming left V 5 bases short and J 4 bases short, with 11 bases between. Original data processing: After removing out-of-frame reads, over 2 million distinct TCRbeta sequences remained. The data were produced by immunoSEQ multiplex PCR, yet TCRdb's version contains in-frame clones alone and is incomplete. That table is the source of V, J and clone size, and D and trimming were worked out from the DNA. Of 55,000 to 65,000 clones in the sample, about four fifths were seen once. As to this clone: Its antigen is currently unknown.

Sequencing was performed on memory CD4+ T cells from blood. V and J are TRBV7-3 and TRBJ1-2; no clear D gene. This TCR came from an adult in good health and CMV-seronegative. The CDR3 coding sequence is TGTGCCAGCAGCCGAGACACGATCTATGGCTACACCTTC. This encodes CASSRDTIYGYTF.